Below, 8 T cell receptor beta chains from the same sample are listed, as sequenced in a study of blood T cell repertoires in COVID-19. The method was immunoSEQ multiplex PCR; TCRdb's version includes in-frame clones alone and lacks a portion of them. The repertoire consists of fewer than 300,000 clones, with 91% occurring once and the leading ten covering approximately 2.6%. Sample: peripheral blood. These receptors were taken from a person aged 18 to 35 with COVID-19, enrolled during active disease.

The J gene is TRBJ2-3, the V gene TRBV7-8; 15 nucleotides match TRBD2. V lost 5 bases, J lost 5 bases, and 17 bases stayed unmatched. CDR1 is SGHVS and CDR2 is FQNEAQ in the germline V gene. This CDR3 has 20 residues. CDR3 sequence (DNA): TGTGCCAGCAGCCATCCGTCGGGACTAGCGGGAGGTGTGGGACGAGATACGCAGTATTTT. Amino acids: CASSHPSGLAGGVGRDTQYF.

The chain uses TRBV5-8 and TRBJ2-1; 7 bases are shared with TRBD2. With V trimmed by 4 bases and J by 8 bases, 9 bases remained unmatched. The germline gives CDR1 SGHTS, CDR2 YDEGEE. This CDR3 is built from 14 residues. The CDR3: CASSPRDYADEQFF. The CDR3 DNA follows: TGTGCCAGCAGCCCCCGGGACTATGCGGATGAGCAGTTCTTC.

The gene calls are TRBV29-1 and TRBJ2-1; 12 bases map to TRBD2. V shed 1 base, J shed 4 bases, and the junction held 8 bases outside the gene matches. Germline CDR1 SQVTM, CDR2 ANQGSEA. There are 17 residues in the CDR3. The CDR3 here is CSVEGLAGGLSYNEQFF. Here the CDR3 DNA reads TGCAGCGTTGAAGGTCTAGCGGGAGGGCTATCTTACAATGAGCAGTTCTTC.

This clone was found once. The rearrangement uses TRBV4-2 and TRBJ2-7; 8 nucleotides line up with TRBD1. Per the germline V gene, CDR1 is LGHNA and CDR2 is YNFKEQ. The trim removed 4 bases at V and 4 bases at J, leaving 6 bases unmatched. CDR3 size: 14 residues. The CDR3 region is CASSREQGAYEQYF. CDR3 sequence (DNA): TGTGCCAGCAGCCGGGAGCAGGGGGCTTACGAGCAGTACTTC.

The rearrangement uses TRBV7-2 and TRBJ2-3; 13 positions agree with TRBD2. The CDR3 extends over 17 amino acids. Germline V lookup: CDR1 SGHTA, CDR2 FQGNSA. V lost 3 bases to trimming and J lost 4 bases; unmatched junction nucleotides: 7. Here the CDR3 reads CASSFGLAGDGADTQYF. The CDR3 bases are TGTGCCAGCAGCTTTGGACTAGCGGGAGATGGGGCAGATACGCAGTATTTT.

The CDR3 spells CASSPTTVAYEQYF. The CDR3 coding sequence is TGTGCCAGCAGTCCGACTACTGTCGCCTACGAGCAGTACTTC. This rearrangement joins TRBV27 to TRBJ2-7; tentative D call: TRBD2 (5 bases). This CDR3 spans 14 amino acids. Germline-derived CDR1 and CDR2 are MNHEY and SMNVEV (reference sequence). V shed 5 bases and J shed 2 bases, with 13 bases lying between them.

The rearrangement links TRBV9 to TRBJ1-1, with D perhaps matching TRBD1 (6 bases). This CDR3 spans 14 amino acids. Between the trimmed V and J ends, which lost 0 bases and 8 bases, there was a span of 14 bases. Germline loops: CDR1 SGDLS, CDR2 YYNGEE. The CDR3 reads CASSVDPQGGEAFF. The CDR3 nucleotides read TGTGCCAGCAGCGTAGATCCACAGGGCGGGGAAGCTTTCTTT.

A single count supports this clone. CDR3: CASSVLQGDEQFF. The CDR3 bases are TGTGCCAGCAGCGTACTACAGGGTGATGAGCAGTTCTTC. The J gene is TRBJ2-1, the V gene TRBV9, with D possibly TRBD1 on 6 matching bases. V was shortened by 1 base and J by 8 bases, with 10 bases between the two germline ends. The length of the CDR3 is 13 residues. Germline CDR1 SGDLS, CDR2 YYNGEE.